This TCR beta chain is drawn from a study of blood T cell repertoires in COVID-19. As for the study in general: The United States, Italy and Spain provided the acute and convalescent COVID-19 samples. From T cells, B-cell-depleted T cells, or PBMCs came the material, which was cDNA or gDNA.

Source study methods: Estimation of nucleated cell counts relied on the amplification of reference gene primers. The method was immunoSEQ multiplex PCR; TCRdb's version includes in-frame clones alone and lacks a portion of them. That table furnishes V, J and clone size, whereas the DNA furnished D and trimming. The table has some 250,000 clones, 87% seen once. The CDR3 loop spans 16 amino acids. The sample comprised peripheral blood. The chain couples TRBV12-2 to TRBJ2-6; TRBD2, the table's D call, lacks a check against the DNA. TRBV12-2 is marked as a pseudogene. The receptor's source is a man in his 60s who had recovered from COVID-19. CDR3 amino acids: CASRGRTLPGANVLTF. DNA for the CDR3: TGTGCAAGTCGCGGGAGGACCCTACCTGGGGCCAACGTCCTGACTTTC.